Sequencing of this TCR beta chain was carried out in a study of blood T cell repertoires in COVID-19 (TCRdb year 2020). A note on the overall study: Samples from collaborators originated in the United States, Italy and Spain and spanned both the acute and convalescent phases of COVID-19. The prospective study material was composed of cDNA or gDNA derived from T cells, B-cell-depleted T cells, or PBMCs. Deeply sampled blood TCRbeta repertoires from subjects exposed to, actively infected with, or recovered from COVID-19 were included in the dataset. The repertoires were released in a freely available public database intended as a resource for research on the immune response to SARS-CoV-2. Samples were obtained from the ongoing ImmuneRACE study (first 160 participants) and from 1,254 subjects provided by 6 global collaborators. Nearly every sample came with metadata listing a de-identified subject ID, COVID-19 status, age in years and sex. Where available, HLA class I and class II types were obtained from metadata supplied by the sample provider rather than from assay-based typing.

For CDR1 and CDR2, the germline V gene (reference sequence) lists LGHDT and YNNKEL. The CDR3 goes from the cysteine to the phenylalanine over 14 residues. The CDR3 DNA has 42 bases and is translated from base 1. V gives up 3 bases and J gives up 2 bases, and the segment between their germline ends measures 10 bases. Broader findings and caveats from the paper: How much clinical and demographic metadata was included differed by source and by participant, and the metadata was provided uncurated.

In regard to this clone: Its antigen specificity is not known. Per-base quality was not reported, and no clone a single base away is much larger than it.

TCRbeta CDR3 regions were amplified from genomic DNA by means of the immunoSEQ Assay, a bias-controlled multiplex PCR. For the original study's pipeline: The number of nucleated cells in each sample was estimated by amplification of reference gene primers within the assay. To quantify the absolute abundance of each unique TCRbeta CDR3 rearrangement, sequence reads were collapsed and filtered. Productive Simpson clonality was computed per sample as the square root of Simpson's diversity index over productive rearrangements. In TCRdb, the immuneACCESS table is reduced to in-frame sequences with V and J assigned. These tables do not hold every clone; where another copy was compared, an unresolved V gene accounts for under half, and the others remain unexplained. V and J calls and clone size are those listed in that table; D and trimming were worked out from the DNA. The table for this sample lists a few hundred thousand clones; about 86% of them were counted only once. Of the sample, roughly 1.2% falls within the top ten clones.

Whole blood was collected in K2EDTA tubes by collaborating institutions according to the institutions' own protocols. For TCRbeta analysis, collaborators shipped samples in one of three forms: frozen whole blood, isolated PBMCs, or DNA extracted from either of those sample types. The sequence derives from a woman aged 45 to 65 with acute or convalescent COVID-19. The rearranged segments are TRBV3-1 (or the pseudogene TRBV3-2) and TRBJ1-1; too little of a D gene remains to name it. Sample: peripheral blood. CDR3 reads: CASSHLTGNTEAFF. The nucleotide sequence is given as TGTGCCAGCAGCCACTTAACCGGTAACACTGAAGCTTTCTTT.